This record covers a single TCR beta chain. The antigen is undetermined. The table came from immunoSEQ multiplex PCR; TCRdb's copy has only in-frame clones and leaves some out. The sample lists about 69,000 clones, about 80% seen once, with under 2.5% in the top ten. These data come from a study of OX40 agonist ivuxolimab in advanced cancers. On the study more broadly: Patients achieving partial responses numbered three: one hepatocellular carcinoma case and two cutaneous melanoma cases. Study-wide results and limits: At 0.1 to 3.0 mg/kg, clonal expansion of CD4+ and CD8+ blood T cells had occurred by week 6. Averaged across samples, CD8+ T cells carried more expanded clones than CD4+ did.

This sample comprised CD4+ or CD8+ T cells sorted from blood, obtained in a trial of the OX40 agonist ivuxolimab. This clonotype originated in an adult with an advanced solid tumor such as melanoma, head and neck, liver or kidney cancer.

The CDR3: CAWSGQGGEKLFF. CDR3 sequence (DNA): TGTGCCTGGAGTGGGCAGGGAGGTGAAAAACTGTTTTTT. The rearrangement links TRBV30 to TRBJ1-4; D might be TRBD1 (5 bases). The CDR3 extends over 13 amino acids. CDR1 and CDR2 (germline): GTSNPN, SVGIG (reference sequence). V shed 1 base and J shed 7 bases, with 10 bases lying between them.